Listed below are T cell receptor beta chains from one sample, sequenced in a study of blood T cell repertoires in COVID-19. Measured with immunoSEQ multiplex PCR; TCRdb has only the in-frame clones, and not every one. The sample lists tens of thousands of clones; approximately 80% were seen once. The sample consisted of peripheral blood. The receptors were sampled from a man between 70 and 80 years old with acute or convalescent COVID-19. CDR3s include the opening cysteine and the closing phenylalanine or tryptophan. D genes are given only for firm matches. Not all rows give a size; the values are once, few, many and, for expanded clones, a class.

V gene: TRBV29-1; D gene: .; clone size: .; J gene: TRBJ1-1; CDR3 DNA: TGCAGCGTACTCGTCAGGGCGATGAACACTGAAGCTTTCTTT; CDR3 protein: CSVLVRAMNTEAFF
V gene: TRBV7-3; D gene: .; clone size: .; J gene: TRBJ1-1; CDR3 DNA: TGTGCCAGCAGCTCACAGAATCTGAACACTGAAGCTTTCTTT; CDR3 protein: CASSSQNLNTEAFF
V gene: TRBV10-3; D gene: TRBD1; clone size: few; J gene: TRBJ1-4; CDR3 DNA: TGTGCCATCAGTGAGACTAAGGGACAGTCGAATGAAAAACTGTTTTTT; CDR3 protein: CAISETKGQSNEKLFF
V gene: TRBV9; D gene: TRBD1; clone size: .; J gene: TRBJ1-1; CDR3 DNA: TGTGCCAGCAGGCCCCAGGGGGGCTTGAACACTGAAGCTTTCTTT; CDR3 protein: CASRPQGGLNTEAFF
V gene: TRBV11-2; D gene: TRBD1; clone size: .; J gene: TRBJ2-7; CDR3 DNA: TGTGCCAGCAGCTTAGTGGGACAGGTTTGGCTCGAGCAGTACTTC; CDR3 protein: CASSLVGQVWLEQYF
V gene: TRBV2; D gene: .; clone size: .; J gene: TRBJ2-1; CDR3 DNA: TGTGCCAGCAGGTACCCCTTGGCAAGTCAGTACAATGAGCAGTTCTTC; CDR3 protein: CASRYPLASQYNEQFF
V gene: TRBV7-8; D gene: .; clone size: .; J gene: TRBJ2-2; CDR3 DNA: TGTGCCAGCAGCTTAAGGGGGGGGCGCGGCACCGGGGAGCTGTTTTTT; CDR3 protein: CASSLRGGRGTGELFF
V gene: TRBV5-6; D gene: .; clone size: .; J gene: TRBJ2-1; CDR3 DNA: TGTGCCAGCAGCTTGGGGGGTGATCCAGGGTGGGGTGAGCAGTTCTTC; CDR3 protein: CASSLGGDPGWGEQFF
V gene: TRBV9; D gene: TRBD2; clone size: .; J gene: TRBJ2-1; CDR3 DNA: TGTGCCAGCAGCGTAGCGGTTTCTAGCGGAGACAATGAGCAGTTCTTC; CDR3 protein: CASSVAVSSGDNEQFF
V gene: TRBV30; D gene: .; clone size: .; J gene: TRBJ1-2; CDR3 DNA: TGTGCCTTAATGGACACAAACTATGGCTACACCTTC; CDR3 protein: CALMDTNYGYTF
V gene: TRBV6-1; D gene: .; clone size: .; J gene: TRBJ1-1; CDR3 DNA: TGTGCCAGCAGTGAAGCGGGATCGGGGTTCTACACTGAAGCTTTCTTT; CDR3 protein: CASSEAGSGFYTEAFF
V gene: TRBV4-1; D gene: .; clone size: few; J gene: TRBJ1-5; CDR3 DNA: TGCGCCAGCAGCCAAGTCCCTCAGGGTCCCAATCAGCCCCAGCATTTT; CDR3 protein: CASSQVPQGPNQPQHF
V gene: TRBV24-1; D gene: .; clone size: .; J gene: TRBJ1-5; CDR3 DNA: TGTGCCACCAGTGATCCTAATCAGCCCCAGCATTTT; CDR3 protein: CATSDPNQPQHF
V gene: TRBV6-5; D gene: .; clone size: .; J gene: TRBJ2-2; CDR3 DNA: TGTGCCAGCAGTTACTCGAGCCATACCGGGGAGCTGTTTTTT; CDR3 protein: CASSYSSHTGELFF
V gene: TRBV24-1; D gene: .; clone size: .; J gene: TRBJ2-1; CDR3 DNA: TGTGCCACCAGGCCTGCCGGGAACACCTACAATGAGCAGTTCTTC; CDR3 protein: CATRPAGNTYNEQFF
V gene: TRBV20-1; D gene: .; clone size: .; J gene: TRBJ1-1; CDR3 DNA: TGCAGTGCTAGACAGGGCACTGAAGCTTTCTTT; CDR3 protein: CSARQGTEAFF
V gene: TRBV4-1; D gene: .; clone size: few; J gene: TRBJ1-6; CDR3 DNA: TGCGCCAGCAGCCAAGAGGCGGGCACACTGAAAATCTATAATTCACCCCTCCACTTT; CDR3 protein: CASSQEAGTLKIYNSPLHF
V gene: TRBV19; D gene: .; clone size: .; J gene: TRBJ1-6; CDR3 DNA: TGTGCCAGTAATGTAGGACAGTATAATTCACCCCTCCACTTT; CDR3 protein: CASNVGQYNSPLHF
V gene: TRBV25-1; D gene: TRBD2; clone size: .; J gene: TRBJ2-6; CDR3 DNA: TGTGCCAGCAGTCGAGGGCAGGGAGGGTCCGGGGCCAACGTCCTGACTTTC; CDR3 protein: CASSRGQGGSGANVLTF
V gene: TRBV5-1; D gene: TRBD2; clone size: .; J gene: TRBJ2-5; CDR3 DNA: TGCGCCAGCAGCGCTTCTAGCGGGGGGGAAGAGACCCAGTACTTC; CDR3 protein: CASSASSGGEETQYF
V gene: TRBV29-1; D gene: .; clone size: .; J gene: TRBJ1-1; CDR3 DNA: TGCAGCGTTGAAGGTGGGCCAGGGATCGTCAGGAACACTGAAGCTTTCTTT; CDR3 protein: CSVEGGPGIVRNTEAFF
V gene: TRBV6-6; D gene: TRBD2; clone size: .; J gene: TRBJ2-2; CDR3 DNA: TGTGCCAGCAGCCAACTAAGGACTAGCGGGAGAGGGGAGCTGTTTTTT; CDR3 protein: CASSQLRTSGRGELFF
V gene: TRBV6-6; D gene: TRBD1; clone size: .; J gene: TRBJ1-2; CDR3 DNA: TGTGCCAGCAGTCTACAGGGGGGATTGTACCTCTCCTATGGCTACACCTTC; CDR3 protein: CASSLQGGLYLSYGYTF
V gene: TRBV6-6; D gene: .; clone size: .; J gene: TRBJ1-4; CDR3 DNA: TGTGCCAGCAGCGAGGCGCCCCCTAATGAAAAACTGTTTTTT; CDR3 protein: CASSEAPPNEKLFF
V gene: TRBV19; D gene: .; clone size: .; J gene: TRBJ1-1; CDR3 DNA: TGTGCCAGTAGTATTATGGCGAACACTGAAGCTTTCTTT; CDR3 protein: CASSIMANTEAFF
V gene: TRBV10-3; D gene: .; clone size: few; J gene: TRBJ1-1; CDR3 DNA: TGTGCCATCAGTGATAAAGGGAGCCAGACTGAAGCTTTCTTT; CDR3 protein: CAISDKGSQTEAFF
V gene: TRBV15; D gene: .; clone size: .; J gene: TRBJ1-6; CDR3 DNA: TGTGCCACCAGCAGGGACACCAGAAACCCCTATTCACCCCTCCACTTT; CDR3 protein: CATSRDTRNPYSPLHF
V gene: TRBV9; D gene: TRBD1; clone size: once; J gene: TRBJ1-6; CDR3 DNA: TGTGCCAGCAGCGTAGGGACAGGGGGCGTGAATTCACCCCTCCACTTT; CDR3 protein: CASSVGTGGVNSPLHF